The present entry profiles one T cell receptor beta chain with its context. Its cognate antigen is unknown. Time point specified: neoterminal ileum biopsy at postoperative endoscopy, about 6 months after surgery. The table came from immunoSEQ multiplex PCR; TCRdb's copy has only in-frame clones and leaves some out. The data hold 2,000 to 2,500 clones, with just under 80% observed a single time. The data derive from a study of T cell repertoires in ileal Crohn's disease. The ends were cut back, 6 bases at V and 2 bases at J, with 13 bases in the middle. CDR3 length: 14 residues. Looked up from germline, CDR1 is MGHDK and CDR2 is SYGVNS. General observations from the study: Clonal expansions were more frequent in active smokers than non-smokers at surgery. Compared with CD4 T cells, sorted CD8 cells carried more expanded clones.

The sequence came from an adult with Crohn's disease. Sequencing was done on a sample of ileal tissue. J is TRBJ2-5 and V is TRBV25-1; possibly TRBD2 for D (6 bases). The CDR3 reads CASSGGVGQETQYF. Here the CDR3 DNA reads TGTGCCAGCAGCGGAGGGGTGGGGCAAGAGACCCAGTACTTC.